These 6 T cell receptor beta chains came from one sample sequenced in a study of blood T cell repertoires in COVID-19. The method was immunoSEQ multiplex PCR; TCRdb's version includes in-frame clones alone and lacks a portion of them. The sample has 100,000 to 150,000 clones, more than 70% seen once. The sample was peripheral blood. Receptors were obtained from a young woman who had recovered from COVID-19.

V gene TRBV27 combines with J gene TRBJ2-1; 8 nucleotides align to TRBD2. CDR3 length equals 16 residues. Looked up from germline, CDR1 is MNHEY and CDR2 is SMNVEV (reference sequence). The V and J ends lost 2 bases and 8 bases, in that order; junction bases with no gene match: 11. The chain's CDR3 is CASSLDIQREIYEQFF. The CDR3 region has the DNA TGTGCCAGCAGTTTAGATATTCAGCGGGAGATCTATGAGCAGTTCTTC.

The chain has TRBV11-3 and TRBJ2-1; 12 nucleotides align to TRBD2. Germline lookup yields CDR1 SGHNT and CDR2 YENEEA. J was trimmed by 8 bases and V by 5 bases; bases with no gene match: 7. The CDR3 extends over 15 amino acids. The CDR3, as DNA: TGTGCCAGCAGCGCCCTGACTAGCGGGAGCGATGAGCAGTTCTTC. Translating gives CASSALTSGSDEQFF.

This clone came up a few times. The V and J genes are TRBV15 and TRBJ2-3; D perhaps matches TRBD1 (6 bases). The V and J ends lost 3 bases and 0 bases respectively, with 7 bases between them. The CDR3 has 14 amino acids. From germline, CDR1 is LNHNV and CDR2 YYDKDF (reference sequence). This chain's CDR3 is CATSSDRSTDTQYF. The DNA of the CDR3 is TGTGCCACCAGCAGCGACAGGAGCACAGATACGCAGTATTTT.

The chain couples TRBV5-4 to TRBJ2-5; 10 nucleotides align to TRBD2. The CDR3 is 19 amino acids. Germline assignment: CDR1 SGHNT and CDR2 YYREEE (reference sequence). V shed 0 bases, J shed 4 bases, and the junction held 15 bases outside the gene matches. The CDR3 coding sequence is TGTGCCAGCAGCTTGGTGCAGCGGGAGGGCTTTCGTATCGGAGAGACCCAGTACTTC. Translation: CASSLVQREGFRIGETQYF.

The chain recombines TRBV7-2 with TRBJ2-7; D is unresolved. The ends were cut back, 1 base at V and 0 bases at J, with 13 bases in the middle. Per the germline V gene, CDR1 is SGHTA and CDR2 is FQGNSA. This CDR3 is 16 amino acids long. The CDR3 region is CASSLDPRQSSYEQYF. CDR3 DNA sequence: TGTGCCAGCAGCTTAGACCCTCGACAAAGCTCCTACGAGCAGTACTTC.

The chain joins TRBV4-2 to TRBJ2-5, with 8 bases matching TRBD2. Germline values: CDR1 LGHNA, CDR2 YNFKEQ. The CDR3 runs to 17 residues. The V and J ends lost 4 bases and 0 bases, in that order; junction bases with no gene match: 10. The CDR3, as DNA: TGTGCCAGCAGCCTTAACGACCGGGGGGGGTACCAAGAGACCCAGTACTTC. Translated, it gives CASSLNDRGGYQETQYF.